This T cell receptor beta chain was captured in a study of T cell clonality in common variable immunodeficiency. Study-wide findings and caveats: The cause of increased CVID clonality remains unclear without subpopulation sequencing. CVID subjects shared fewer TCRbeta clones than healthy controls did. Common variable immunodeficiency TCR beta sequences reportedly had fewer deletions and N-nucleotide insertions.

This clone was observed at least ten times. The antigen is not known. The read finishes 3 residues shy of the CDR3 end, and the germline J gene is used to complete it. Most patients and controls had Caucasian heritage. TCRdb's table, derived via immunoSEQ multiplex PCR, lists solely in-frame clones and lacks some. The specimen gives over 45,000 clones without singletons; the ten biggest hold about 1.8%. Trimming removed 2 bases from V and 2 bases from J, with 14 bases in between. Germline V lookup: CDR1 SGHDT, CDR2 YYEEEE. This CDR3 comprises 15 residues. This TCR was sampled from a person aged 18 to 75 in good health. The specimen was peripheral blood mononuclear cells. The chain carries TRBV5-6 and TRBJ2-7, with a weak D call TRBD1 (6 bases). The CDR3 reads CASSFLGTLTYEQYF. CDR3 DNA, as far as it was read: TGTGCCAGCAGCTTCCTAGGGACATTGACCTACGAG.